The 9 T cell receptor beta chains listed next were all sequenced from one sample in a study of shared clonotypes between healthy human individuals. Measured with immunoSEQ multiplex PCR; TCRdb has only the in-frame clones, and not every one. The sample consists of around 440,000 clones, 60% to 80% of them appearing once. The sample taken for sequencing was PBMCs. Source of these receptors: a woman between 35 and 50 years old in good health. Some clones in this sample may be carry-over from other donors' samples.

Of note for this clone: Only one base separates this from a far larger clonotype, so it likely reflects a read error. The same CDR3 arises from other DNA sequences in this sample as well. The rearrangement links TRBV30 to TRBJ1-5, with 12 bases fitting TRBD1. The CDR3 runs to 17 residues. Germline CDR1 and CDR2: GTSNPN and SVGIG (reference sequence). The CDR3 region has the DNA TGTGCCTGGAGTGCCCTCGGGGGACAGGGGGCGAGTCAGCCCCAGCACTTT. It codes for CAWSALGGQGASQPQHF.

The chain recombines TRBV10-3 with TRBJ2-2, with no clear D. Germline V gene lookup returns CDR1 ENHRY and CDR2 SYGVKD. This CDR3 has 14 residues. Between the trimmed V and J ends, which lost 1 base and 5 bases, there was a span of 8 bases. The CDR3 sequence is CAISEYEDTGELFF. CDR3 sequence (DNA): TGTGCCATCAGTGAGTATGAGGATACCGGGGAGCTGTTTTTT.

The sample holds one count of this clone. A read error likely explains this, since a far larger clone differs by one base. This chain uses TRBV28 with TRBJ2-7, with D perhaps matching TRBD2 (6 bases). Between the trimmed V and J ends, which lost 6 bases and 7 bases, there was a span of 19 bases. CDR3 length: 14 residues. Germline V gene lookup returns CDR1 MDHEN and CDR2 SYDVKM. CDR3 in amino acids: CASRKAGRRFEQYF. Here the CDR3 DNA reads TGTGCCAGCAGGAAGGCGGGAAGGCGTTTTGAGCAGTACTTC.

About this clone itself: A far larger clone lies a single base away; this is likely a read error. This chain joins TRBV10-3 and TRBJ1-4; maybe TRBD1 (5 bases). Germline loops: CDR1 ENHRY, CDR2 SYGVKD. This CDR3 contains 16 residues. The V end lost 4 bases, the J end lost 4 bases, and 16 bases lay between the germline ends. The CDR3 nucleotides read TGTGCCATCAGTGGATCCCCGACAGCCATTAATGAAAAACTGTTTTTT. Protein: CAISGSPTAINEKLFF.

The V gene is TRBV5-1, the J gene TRBJ1-2, with a weak D call TRBD1 (5 bases). From germline, CDR1 is SGHRS and CDR2 YFSETQ. The CDR3 is 16 amino acids. Trimming took off 1 base at V and 4 bases at J, with 17 bases between the two ends. CDR3 nucleotide sequence: TGCGCCAGCAGCTTGAAACCCAGGGATTTATCCTATGGCTACACCTTC. Amino acid sequence: CASSLKPRDLSYGYTF.

Note on this clone: This likely reflects a read error, since a far larger clone is one base away. The chain has TRBV7-9 and TRBJ1-1; D ambiguous. Germline V gene data show CDR1 as SEHNR and CDR2 as FQNEAQ (reference sequence). CDR3 size: 13 residues. In nucleotides, the CDR3 is TGTGCCAGCGGCTTAGGTGTGAACACTGAAGCTTTCTTT. Protein product: CASGLGVNTEAFF.

This rearrangement joins TRBV30 to TRBJ1-1; D might be TRBD1 (5 bases). CDR3 length: 14 residues. Trimming shortened V by 3 bases and J by 1 base, and 12 bases separated the two germline ends. Per the germline V gene, CDR1 is GTSNPN and CDR2 is SVGIG (reference sequence). The CDR3 is CAWSAGWENTEAFF. CDR3 nucleotides: TGTGCCTGGAGCGCAGGGTGGGAGAACACTGAAGCTTTCTTT.

The chain recombines TRBV27 with TRBJ2-5, with D unclear. V dropped 10 bases and J dropped 5 bases, with 17 bases sitting between them. This CDR3 has 13 residues. From germline, CDR1 is MNHEY and CDR2 SMNVEV (reference sequence). This chain's CDR3 is CATAAPSRETQYF. Here the CDR3 DNA reads TGTGCCACCGCGGCCCCGTCAAGGGAGACCCAGTACTTC.

The chain couples TRBV5-5 to TRBJ2-1; tentatively, D is TRBD2 (5 bases). This CDR3 region has 14 residues. Germline V gene lookup returns CDR1 SGHKS and CDR2 YYEKEE (reference sequence). V lost 4 bases to trimming and J lost 8 bases, with 16 bases between them. The CDR3 sequence is CASSRRASFDEQFF. In DNA, the CDR3 is TGTGCCAGCAGCCGCCGGGCTAGCTTCGATGAGCAGTTCTTC.